Sequencing of this TCR beta chain was carried out in a study of blood T cells in healthy people across ages (dated by TCRdb to about 2015). Context from the whole study: In model experiments, roughly one uniquely barcoded TCR beta cDNA molecule per two T cells was captured by template switching. To track age-related changes in TCR beta repertoire diversity, the study relied on deep sequencing normalized with unique cDNA molecular identifiers. The donors were split into four age groups: young (average around 15 years), middle-aged (roughly 42), aged (roughly 60) and long-lived (roughly 80). Two additional independent replicas of 1 million unique cDNA reads from the same blood draw were analyzed for two donors (one aged 18 to 30 and one aged 80 or older).

Systemically healthy Caucasian individuals from Russia, about 38 in total and aged about 6 to 90 years, were included as donors. Each donor gave 8 to 10 milliliters of peripheral blood, drawn into EDTA-treated Vacutainer tubes. Ficoll-Paque density-gradient centrifugation was used to isolate PBMCs, with at least 7 million obtained per sample. Trizol reagent was used to extract total RNA from the PBMCs, yielding at least 6 micrograms per sample. The percentages of naive CD45RAhigh/CD27high T cells were determined by flow cytometry on a PBMC aliquot from every donor. Trimming takes 6 bases off V and 1 base off J; junction bases not matched to a gene: 8. The CDR3 has 17 amino acids, counting the end cysteine and phenylalanine. The only DNA kept is the CDR3, 51 bases in frame from the first base. CDR1 and CDR2 are drawn from the germline V gene: MNHNS, SASEGT. Turning to this clonotype: There is no known antigen for this receptor. The record has no base qualities; no much larger clone is one base away.

Findings and caveats that apply to the study as a whole: Estimates of total diversity based on one million sequenced T cells were considered lower bounds and underestimates. Because the CMV infection status of the donors was unknown, age-related changes in expanded clonotypes may potentially have been confounded. Observed TCR beta diversity per million T cells fell roughly linearly with age, and a significant reduction was already apparent by age approximately 41. There was a strong correlation between observed TCR beta diversity and the percentage of naive T cells measured by flow cytometry. The long-lived group showed more naive CD4+ T cells, fewer expanded clones and increased TCR diversity than the aged group, suggesting age selection. Because profiling used bulk unsorted PBMCs, naive and antigen-experienced compartments could not be compared conclusively.

The method behind the library was 5' RACE. The listed sequencing device is Illumina HiSeq 2500. A second PCR of roughly 6 to 12 cycles was run with a J-beta primer mix and a sample-barcoded 5' primer. Each TCR beta cDNA molecule received a unique molecular identifier from a template-switch 5' adaptor carrying 12 random nucleotides. Each sample yielded at least 2.5 million CDR3-containing paired-end reads. All of the RNA was converted into first-strand cDNA using the Mint cDNA synthesis kit, with a TRBC-specific oligonucleotide serving as the primer. After uracil-DNA glycosylase treatment, a first 18-cycle PCR used universal primers M1SS and BC2_uni_R on all cDNA. The study's own analysis went as follows. Normalization of each sample was performed by random selection of 1 million high-quality reads, each carrying a distinct molecular identifier. Instead of being binned into consensus sequences, reads that shared molecular identifiers were thrown out. CDR3 identification, clonotype clustering and error correction used MiTCR with a Q25 quality threshold and the strictest error-elimination algorithm. Lower-bound total TCR beta diversity was estimated with a nonparametric unseen species model using Euler transformation. TCRdb trimmed the raw reads at Q25, called clones with MiXCR and kept productive beta chains. Identical CDR3 proteins give one entry, which carries the most common genes and DNA. The V and J calls and clone size are TCRdb's, not the authors'. In all, the sample holds roughly 1,000,000 distinct CDR3 sequences, and 20% to 25% of those were seen once. The ten most abundant clones make up approximately 0.71% of the sample.

The sample was also linked to a second study, of T cells of mothers and their children. That second publication adds: Nine systemically healthy Caucasian individuals served as donors, namely three mothers together with their six children. cDNA synthesis used all of the extracted RNA, with about 1.5 ug of RNA in each 15 ul reaction. In the second PCR, the M1S primer added sample barcodes and 2-4 random nucleotides. Over 8 million TCR beta CDR3 reads were obtained for each mother, and some 3 million reads were obtained for each child. TCR recombination output is similarly shaped by thymic selection in related and unrelated pairs, with a minor effect exerted by inherited differences. Normalized repertoire overlap was always slightly but never significantly higher in related than unrelated mother-child pairs. No persistent microchimeric T cell clones were found, with a detection sensitivity of approximately 95 clones per million clonotypes. The study used deep NGS to compare TCR beta repertoires of mothers and children, seeking features distinguishing related mother-child pairs from unrelated individuals. The mean age was around 42 +/- 4 years for the mothers and around 10 +/- 4 years for the children. After adapters were ligated using NEBNext reagents, the libraries underwent 100+100 nt paired-end sequencing on an Illumina HiSeq 2000. To avoid cross-contamination, the mother libraries and the child libraries were prepared a month apart and sequenced in separate runs. Between about 500,000 and 2,100,000 distinct TCR beta clonotypes were identified per donor. Naive TCR beta clonotypes were estimated from low-frequency clonotypes matched to each donor's FACS-determined naive share, without sorting.

The sequence was obtained from a girl aged 2-10 years in good health. The rearrangement combines TRBV6-1 with TRBJ2-5, with 13 bases in between that match TRBD2. The sequenced material came from blood. The sequenced DNA: TGTGCCAGCAGCGCAGGACTAGCGGGGGTGATCCAAGAGACCCAGTACTTC. Its protein reads: CASSAGLAGVIQETQYF.